This TCR beta chain was captured by sequencing in a study of OX40 agonist ivuxolimab in advanced cancers. Study-level results: More expanded clones were found, on average, in CD8+ than in CD4+ T cells.

This clone has only a few counts. Antigen specificity is unknown. Trimming removed 2 bases from V and 5 bases from J, with 18 bases in between. This CDR3 has 16 amino acids. In germline, CDR1 is MNHEY, CDR2 SVGAGI. Sequencing used immunoSEQ multiplex PCR; TCRdb keeps in-frame clones, though not all of them. This table holds about 45,000 clones, roughly 91% found once. Patients were ineligible given autoimmune disease history or systemic immunosuppression. The chain has TRBV6-5 and TRBJ2-5, with D perhaps given as TRBD1 or TRBD2 (5 bases each). The source of this sequence is an adult with an advanced solid tumor such as melanoma, head and neck, liver or kidney cancer. Material: CD4+ or CD8+ T cells sorted from blood, obtained in a trial of the OX40 agonist ivuxolimab. This chain's CDR3 is CASSYGPEGKGETQYF. CDR3 nucleotides: TGTGCCAGCAGTTACGGACCAGAGGGGAAGGGGGAGACCCAGTACTTC.